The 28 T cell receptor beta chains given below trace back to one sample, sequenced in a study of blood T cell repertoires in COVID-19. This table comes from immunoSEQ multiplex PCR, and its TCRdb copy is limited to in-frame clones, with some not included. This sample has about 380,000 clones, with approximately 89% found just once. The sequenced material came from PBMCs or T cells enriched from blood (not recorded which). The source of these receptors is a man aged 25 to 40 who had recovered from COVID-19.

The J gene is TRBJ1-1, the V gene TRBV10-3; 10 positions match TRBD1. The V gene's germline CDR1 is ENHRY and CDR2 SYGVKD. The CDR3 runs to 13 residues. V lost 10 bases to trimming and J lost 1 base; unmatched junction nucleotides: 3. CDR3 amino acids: CATGTGANTEAFF. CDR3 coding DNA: TGTGCCACCGGGACAGGGGCGAACACTGAAGCTTTCTTT.

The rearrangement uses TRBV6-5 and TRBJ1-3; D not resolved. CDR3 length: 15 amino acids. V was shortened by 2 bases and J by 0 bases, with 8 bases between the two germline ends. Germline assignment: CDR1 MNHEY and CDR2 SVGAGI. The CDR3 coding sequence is TGTGCCAGCAGTTACGGCCAGGCCTCTGGAAACACCATATATTTT. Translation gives CASSYGQASGNTIYF.

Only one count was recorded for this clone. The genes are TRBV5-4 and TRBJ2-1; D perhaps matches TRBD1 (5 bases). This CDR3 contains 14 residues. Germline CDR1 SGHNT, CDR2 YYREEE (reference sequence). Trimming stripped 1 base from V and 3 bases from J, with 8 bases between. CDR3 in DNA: TGTGCCAGCAGCTTGCAGGGAAGCTACAATGAGCAGTTCTTC. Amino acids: CASSLQGSYNEQFF.

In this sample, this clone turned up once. The DNA for the CDR3 is TGCGCCAGCAGCTTGGAACCAAGGGGCTCCTACGAGCAGTACTTC. It encodes CASSLEPRGSYEQYF. The rearrangement joins TRBV5-1 to TRBJ2-7; perhaps TRBD1 as D (5 bases). CDR1 and CDR2 (germline): SGHRS, YFSETQ. The CDR3 covers 15 residues. V was shortened by 0 bases and J by 0 bases, with 10 bases between the two germline ends.

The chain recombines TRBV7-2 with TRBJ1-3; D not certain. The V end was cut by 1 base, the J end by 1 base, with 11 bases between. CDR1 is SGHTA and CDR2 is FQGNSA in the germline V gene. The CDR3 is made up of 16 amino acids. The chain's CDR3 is CASSLEAGTSGNTIYF. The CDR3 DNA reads TGTGCCAGCAGCTTAGAGGCGGGAACTTCTGGAAACACCATATATTTT.

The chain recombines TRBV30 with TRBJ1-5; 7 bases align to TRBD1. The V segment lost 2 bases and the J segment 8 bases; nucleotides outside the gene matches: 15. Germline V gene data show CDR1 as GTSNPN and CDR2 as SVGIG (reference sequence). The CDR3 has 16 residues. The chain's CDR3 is CAWSPLPSGTVEPQHF. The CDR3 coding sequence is TGTGCCTGGAGTCCCCTACCATCCGGGACAGTCGAGCCCCAGCATTTT.

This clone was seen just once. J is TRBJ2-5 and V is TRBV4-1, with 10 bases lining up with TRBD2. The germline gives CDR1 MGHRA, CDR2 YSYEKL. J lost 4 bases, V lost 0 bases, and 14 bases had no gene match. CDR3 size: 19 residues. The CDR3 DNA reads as TGCGCCAGCAGCCAAGAAGGGGAGCGGGGGGGAATGTCGACAGAGACCCAGTACTTC. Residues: CASSQEGERGGMSTETQYF.

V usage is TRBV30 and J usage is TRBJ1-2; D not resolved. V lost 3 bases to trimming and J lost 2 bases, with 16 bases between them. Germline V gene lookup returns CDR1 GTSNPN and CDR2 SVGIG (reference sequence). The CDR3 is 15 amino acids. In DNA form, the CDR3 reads TGTGCCTGGAGCGGAGGTCTGGTCCTAAACTATGGCTACACCTTC. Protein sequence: CAWSGGLVLNYGYTF.

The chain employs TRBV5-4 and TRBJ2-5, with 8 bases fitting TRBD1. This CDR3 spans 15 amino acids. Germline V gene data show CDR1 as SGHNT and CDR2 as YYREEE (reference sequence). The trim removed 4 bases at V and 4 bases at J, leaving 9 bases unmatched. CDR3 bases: TGTGCCAGCAGCGTTCGACAGGGGCGGACAGAGACCCAGTACTTC. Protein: CASSVRQGRTETQYF. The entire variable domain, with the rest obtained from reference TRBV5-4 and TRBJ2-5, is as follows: ETGVTQSPTHLIKTRGQQVTLRCSSQSGHNTVSWYQQALGQGPQFIFQYYREEENGRGNFPPRFSGLQFPNYSSELNVNALELDDSALYLCASSVRQGRTETQYFGPGTRLLVL.

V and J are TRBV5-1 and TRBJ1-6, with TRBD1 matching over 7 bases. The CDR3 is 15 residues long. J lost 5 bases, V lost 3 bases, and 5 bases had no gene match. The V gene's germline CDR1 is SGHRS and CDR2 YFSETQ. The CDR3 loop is CASSSTGRDNSPLHF. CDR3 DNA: TGCGCCAGCAGCTCGACAGGGCGCGATAATTCACCCCTCCACTTT.

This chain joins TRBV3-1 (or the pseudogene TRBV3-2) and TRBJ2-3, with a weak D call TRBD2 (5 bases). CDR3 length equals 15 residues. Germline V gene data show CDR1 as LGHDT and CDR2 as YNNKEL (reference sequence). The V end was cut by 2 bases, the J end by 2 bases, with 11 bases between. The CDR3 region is CASSQSTGNTDTQYF. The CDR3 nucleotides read TGTGCCAGCAGCCAAAGTACGGGGAACACAGATACGCAGTATTTT.

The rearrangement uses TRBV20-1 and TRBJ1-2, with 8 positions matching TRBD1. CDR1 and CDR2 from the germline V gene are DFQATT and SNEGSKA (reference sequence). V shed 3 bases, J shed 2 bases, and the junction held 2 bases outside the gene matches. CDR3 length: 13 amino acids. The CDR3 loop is CSASQGANYGYTF. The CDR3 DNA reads TGCAGTGCTAGTCAGGGGGCGAACTATGGCTACACCTTC.

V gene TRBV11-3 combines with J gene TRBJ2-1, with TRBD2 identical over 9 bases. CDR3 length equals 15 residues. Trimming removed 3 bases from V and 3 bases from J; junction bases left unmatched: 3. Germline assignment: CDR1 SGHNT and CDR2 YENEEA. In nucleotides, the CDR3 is TGTGCCAGCAGCTTTAGCGGGGGTAACTACAATGAGCAGTTCTTC. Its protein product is CASSFSGGNYNEQFF.

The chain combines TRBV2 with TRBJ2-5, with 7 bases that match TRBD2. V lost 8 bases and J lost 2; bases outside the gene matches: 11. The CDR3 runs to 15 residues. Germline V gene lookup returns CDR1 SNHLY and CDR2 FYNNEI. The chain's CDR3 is CASLLRGILQETQYF. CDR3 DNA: TGTGCCAGCCTACTGCGGGGGATCCTACAAGAGACCCAGTACTTC.

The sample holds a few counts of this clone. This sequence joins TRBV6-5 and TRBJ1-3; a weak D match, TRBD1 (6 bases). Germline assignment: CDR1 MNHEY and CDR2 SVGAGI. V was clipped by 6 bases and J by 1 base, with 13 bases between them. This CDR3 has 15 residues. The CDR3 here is CASRSLQGSGNTIYF. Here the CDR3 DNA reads TGTGCCAGCAGATCCTTACAGGGATCTGGAAACACCATATATTTT.

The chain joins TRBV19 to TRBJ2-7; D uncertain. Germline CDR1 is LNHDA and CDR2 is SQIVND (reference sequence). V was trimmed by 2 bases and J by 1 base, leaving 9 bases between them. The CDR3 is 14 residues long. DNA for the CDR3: TGTGCCAGTAGTATATACCCAGGATCCTACGAGCAGTACTTC. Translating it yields CASSIYPGSYEQYF.

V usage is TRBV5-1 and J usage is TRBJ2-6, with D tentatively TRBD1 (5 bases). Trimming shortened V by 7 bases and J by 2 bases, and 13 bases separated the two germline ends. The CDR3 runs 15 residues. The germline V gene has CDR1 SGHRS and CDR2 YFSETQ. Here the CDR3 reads CASSLGRAGANVLTF. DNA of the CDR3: TGCGCCAGCTCACTGGGCAGGGCTGGGGCCAACGTCCTGACTTTC. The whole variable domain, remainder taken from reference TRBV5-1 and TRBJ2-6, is KAGVTQTPRYLIKTRGQQVTLSCSPISGHRSVSWYQQTPGQGLQFLFEYFSETQRNKGNFPGRFSGRQFSNSRSEMNVSTLELGDSALYLCASSLGRAGANVLTFGAGSRLTVL.

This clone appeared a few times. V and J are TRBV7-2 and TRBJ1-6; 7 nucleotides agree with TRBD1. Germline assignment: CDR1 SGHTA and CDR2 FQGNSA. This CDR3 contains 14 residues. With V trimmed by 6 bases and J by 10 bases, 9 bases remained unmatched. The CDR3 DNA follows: TGTGCCAGCAGACAACAGGGGCAGGGATCACCCCTCCACTTT. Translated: CASRQQGQGSPLHF.

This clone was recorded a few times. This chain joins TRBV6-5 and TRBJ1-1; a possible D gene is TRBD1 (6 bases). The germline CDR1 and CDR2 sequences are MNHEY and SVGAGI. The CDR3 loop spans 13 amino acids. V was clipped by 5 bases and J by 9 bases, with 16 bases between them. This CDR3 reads CASSLFQGWQAFF. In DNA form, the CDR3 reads TGTGCCAGCAGTCTTTTCCAGGGGTGGCAAGCTTTCTTT.

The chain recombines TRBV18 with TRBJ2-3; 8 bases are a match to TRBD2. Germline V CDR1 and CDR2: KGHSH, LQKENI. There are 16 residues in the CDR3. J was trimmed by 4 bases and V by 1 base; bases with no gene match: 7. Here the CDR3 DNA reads TGTGCCAGCTCACCACGTGGCGGGGGGTTCGCAGATACGCAGTATTTT. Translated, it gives CASSPRGGGFADTQYF.

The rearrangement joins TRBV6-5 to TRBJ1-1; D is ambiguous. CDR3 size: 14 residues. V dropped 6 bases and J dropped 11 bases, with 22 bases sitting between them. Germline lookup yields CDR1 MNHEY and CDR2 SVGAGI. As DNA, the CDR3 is TGTGCCAGCAGACGCGAGACACCCCAAGACGAGGCTTTCTTT. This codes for CASRRETPQDEAFF.

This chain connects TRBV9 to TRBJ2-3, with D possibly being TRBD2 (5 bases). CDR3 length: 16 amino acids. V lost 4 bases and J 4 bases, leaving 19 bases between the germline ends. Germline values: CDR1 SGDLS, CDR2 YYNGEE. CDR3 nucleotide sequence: TGTGCCAGCAGCATCCGGACCGAGGCGGGCTCAGATACGCAGTATTTT. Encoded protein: CASSIRTEAGSDTQYF.

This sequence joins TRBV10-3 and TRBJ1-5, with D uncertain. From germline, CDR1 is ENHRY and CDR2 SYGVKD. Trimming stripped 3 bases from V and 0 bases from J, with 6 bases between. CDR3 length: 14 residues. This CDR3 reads CAISDGNSNQPQHF. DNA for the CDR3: TGTGCCATCAGTGACGGGAATAGCAATCAGCCCCAGCATTTT.

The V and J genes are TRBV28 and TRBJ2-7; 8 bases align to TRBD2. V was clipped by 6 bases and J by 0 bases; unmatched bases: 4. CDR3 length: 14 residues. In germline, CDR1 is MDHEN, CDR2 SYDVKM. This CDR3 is CASRLAVSSYEQYF. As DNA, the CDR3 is TGTGCCAGCAGACTAGCGGTGAGCTCCTACGAGCAGTACTTC.

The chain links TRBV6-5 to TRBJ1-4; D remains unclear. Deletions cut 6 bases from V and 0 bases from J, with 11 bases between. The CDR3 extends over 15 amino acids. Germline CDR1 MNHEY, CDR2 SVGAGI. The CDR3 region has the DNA TGTGCCAGCAGGCCCGAGATTTCAACTAATGAAAAACTGTTTTTT. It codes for CASRPEISTNEKLFF.

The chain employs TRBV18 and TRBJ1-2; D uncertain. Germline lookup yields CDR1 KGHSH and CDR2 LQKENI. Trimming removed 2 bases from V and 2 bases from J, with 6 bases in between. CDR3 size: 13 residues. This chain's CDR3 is CASSPTENYGYTF. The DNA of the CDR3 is TGTGCCAGCTCACCAACAGAGAACTATGGCTACACCTTC.

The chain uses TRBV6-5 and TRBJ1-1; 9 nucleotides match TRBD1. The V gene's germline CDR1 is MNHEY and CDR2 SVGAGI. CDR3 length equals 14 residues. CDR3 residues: CASRDRALHGEAFF. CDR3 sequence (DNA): TGTGCTTCCCGGGACAGGGCCTTACACGGTGAAGCTTTCTTT.

CDR3 nucleotide sequence: TGTGCCAGCAGCCAAGGAACCGGGACAGGGAGTCGAGATACGCAGTATTTT. It translates to CASSQGTGTGSRDTQYF. The V gene is TRBV4-2, the J gene TRBJ2-3; 9 bases map to TRBD1. This CDR3 region has 17 residues. The V and J ends lost 1 base and 5 bases, in that order; junction bases with no gene match: 10. The germline V gene encodes CDR1 LGHNA and CDR2 YNFKEQ.